This T cell receptor beta chain was captured by sequencing in a study of cytomegalovirus exposure and HLA in healthy donors (dated by TCRdb to between 2016 and 2019). Notes on the research overall: The roughly 670 repertoires of the first cohort and the 120 validation repertoires were produced on the same platform, according to a later analysis. High-throughput TCR immunosequencing, statistical association of individual TCRs with disease status, and machine learning were combined to predict cytomegalovirus infection status. Along with the approximately 650-subject first cohort, a separate validation cohort of over a hundred different subjects was used. The aim of the study was to test whether cataloging public T cell receptors could identify signatures of past pathogen exposure.

Comments on this clone: The antigen it binds to is not known. No base qualities exist here, and no much larger clone lies one base off it.

Via the germline V gene, CDR1 is MGHRA and CDR2 YSYEKL. Spanning cysteine to phenylalanine, the CDR3 consists of 16 amino acids. Only the CDR3 DNA is retained, 48 bases long and in frame from the first base. Trimming removed 4 bases from V and 1 base from J; the gene matches leave 7 bases unexplained. The donors were included in the validation cohort of 100 to 150 subjects, a group kept apart from the approximately 670-subject first cohort. Libraries were built with the immunoSEQ multiplex PCR assay. The authors processed their data as follows. To diagnose cytomegalovirus status from the catalog of TCR beta chain sequences, a statistical classification framework was built. TCRdb took this table from immuneACCESS and kept in-frame rearrangements with V and J called. Such tables lack part of the clones; where checked against another copy, unresolved V genes explain under half of the gap, and the rest is unexplained. That table furnishes V, J and clone size, whereas the DNA furnished D and trimming. The sample records 110,000 or so clones, approximately 85% of which are singletons. 3% of the sample rests with the top ten.

Overall study outcomes, separate from this receptor: While some public TCRs were present in many individuals, most TCR sequences turned up only very rarely across donors. Cytomegalovirus status was reported to be diagnosed by the classifier with high specificity and sensitivity in both the original and validation cohorts. In vitro tests confirmed that a few of the cytomegalovirus-associated TCR beta chains recognize cytomegalovirus antigens. A later analysis lacked HLA typing for the validation cohort, so it scored co-occurrence in that cohort across all 120 or so repertoires. In the study, about 150 TCR beta chains were listed as associated with cytomegalovirus. In a later analysis, TCRs clustered in the first cohort were found to also tend to co-occur in the 130 or so validation repertoires, with over 90% of cluster scores above 0. The authors suggested that the approach could potentially be extended to other disease states and immunological phenotypes.

The sequence was obtained from a woman between 18 and 29 years old in good health and CMV-seronegative. The receptor chain draws on TRBV4-1 and TRBJ2-7; 10 central bases correspond to TRBD2. Specimen: PBMCs. CDR3 region: CASSPRQRGGSYEQYF. The DNA is TGCGCCAGCAGCCCAAGGCAGCGGGGGGGATCCTACGAGCAGTACTTC.